These T cell receptor beta chains were read from a single sample in a study of human T cells and chemical hapten exposure. From the RACE reads, TCRdb called clonotypes with MiXCR, one entry per CDR3 protein. Of 85,000 to 90,000 distinct CDR3 sequences listed, approximately 9.9% are singletons. Sequencing used whole blood, obtained in connection with sensitization to the hapten diphenylcyclopropenone (DPC). The receptors originated from a middle-aged woman with alopecia areata. Some clones in this sample may be carry-over from other donors' samples. CDR3s include the opening cysteine and the closing phenylalanine or tryptophan. D genes are given only for firm matches. Rows give clone size only sometimes, using once, few, many, or a class for an expanded clone.

clone size: NA; V gene: TRBV30; J gene: TRBJ2-3; D gene: TRBD2; CDR3 DNA: TGTGCCTGGAGTGTCCCAGCGGGGTTATCGGATACGCAGTATTTT; CDR3 protein: CAWSVPAGLSDTQYF
clone size: NA; V gene: TRBV7-9; J gene: TRBJ2-5; D gene: NA; CDR3 DNA: TGTGCCAGCACCTTTGCGACAGCGATGTACCAAGAGACCCAGTACTTC; CDR3 protein: CASTFATAMYQETQYF
clone size: many; V gene: TRBV20-1; J gene: TRBJ1-6; D gene: TRBD1; CDR3 DNA: TGCAGTGCTAGAATAGGACAGGGGTCCTATAATTCACCCCTCCACTTT; CDR3 protein: CSARIGQGSYNSPLHF
clone size: many; V gene: TRBV18; J gene: TRBJ2-3; D gene: TRBD1; CDR3 DNA: TGTGCCAGCTCACCATCCGGGACAGGGGCCACAGATACGCAGTATTTT; CDR3 protein: CASSPSGTGATDTQYF
clone size: NA; V gene: TRBV4-1; J gene: TRBJ2-4; D gene: NA; CDR3 DNA: TGCGCCAGCAGCCTAAGACCCCCCGAACCGAGACTAGCCAAAAACATTCAGTACTTC; CDR3 protein: CASSLRPPEPRLAKNIQYF
clone size: many; V gene: TRBV19; J gene: TRBJ1-5; D gene: NA; CDR3 DNA: TGTGCCAGTAGTATAGATCACACGGGATATAATCAGCCCCAGCATTTT; CDR3 protein: CASSIDHTGYNQPQHF
clone size: many; V gene: TRBV5-3; J gene: TRBJ1-2; D gene: NA; CDR3 DNA: TGTGCCAGAAGCCATGTCCGGGACCCCAGAAGCTATGGCTACACCTTC; CDR3 protein: CARSHVRDPRSYGYTF
clone size: many; V gene: TRBV7-3; J gene: TRBJ2-3; D gene: TRBD2; CDR3 DNA: TGTGCCAGCAGCCCTAGCGGGGGAATCACAGATACGCAGTATTTT; CDR3 protein: CASSPSGGITDTQYF
clone size: once; V gene: TRBV28; J gene: TRBJ1-1; D gene: NA; CDR3 DNA: TGTGCCAGCAGTACGATAGGACAGCGGATGAACACTGAAGCTTTCTTT; CDR3 protein: CASSTIGQRMNTEAFF
clone size: many; V gene: TRBV2; J gene: TRBJ1-4; D gene: NA; CDR3 DNA: TGTGCCAGCAGGGACCCCGGAGACAGTTATGAAAAACTGTTTTTT; CDR3 protein: CASRDPGDSYEKLFF
clone size: few; V gene: TRBV11-2; J gene: TRBJ2-1; D gene: TRBD1; CDR3 DNA: TGTGCCAGCAGCCAAGACTCCAGACAGGGGGGTTCCTGGGATGAGCAGTTCTTC; CDR3 protein: CASSQDSRQGGSWDEQFF
clone size: many; V gene: TRBV5-6; J gene: TRBJ2-7; D gene: TRBD1; CDR3 DNA: TGTGCCAGCAGCGCCGGACAGGGGATCGACGAGCAGTACTTC; CDR3 protein: CASSAGQGIDEQYF
clone size: many; V gene: TRBV6-5; J gene: TRBJ1-2; D gene: TRBD1; CDR3 DNA: TGTGCCAGCAGTTACTCGGGGACAGGGCAAGGGTATGGCTACACCTTC; CDR3 protein: CASSYSGTGQGYGYTF
clone size: many; V gene: TRBV27; J gene: TRBJ2-5; D gene: TRBD1; CDR3 DNA: TGTGCCAGCAGCCCGAGAACCAGGGGGCAAGAGACCCAGTACTTC; CDR3 protein: CASSPRTRGQETQYF
clone size: NA; V gene: TRBV7-9; J gene: TRBJ1-2; D gene: NA; CDR3 DNA: TGTGCCAGCAGCTTACAGTTCCCGGTCTATGGCTACACCTTC; CDR3 protein: CASSLQFPVYGYTF
clone size: few; V gene: TRBV6-2/TRBV6-3; J gene: TRBJ2-6; D gene: NA; CDR3 DNA: TGTGCCAGCAATTACGCCGGGACGGAAGGGGCCAACGTCCTGACTTTC; CDR3 protein: CASNYAGTEGANVLTF
clone size: medium-sized; V gene: TRBV20-1; J gene: TRBJ2-7; D gene: NA; CDR3 DNA: TGCAGTGCTCGCACCCCGTTCTCCCCCAAAACGTTAAACGAGCAGTACTTC; CDR3 protein: CSARTPFSPKTLNEQYF
clone size: many; V gene: TRBV30; J gene: TRBJ2-2; D gene: NA; CDR3 DNA: TGTGCCGGCAGGGGTACCTCGAACACCGGGGAGCTGTTTTTT; CDR3 protein: CAGRGTSNTGELFF
clone size: few; V gene: TRBV5-1; J gene: TRBJ1-2; D gene: NA; CDR3 DNA: TGCGCCAGCAGTCCCCAGCCAACAGGGATGAATGGCTACACCTTC; CDR3 protein: CASSPQPTGMNGYTF
clone size: few; V gene: TRBV18; J gene: TRBJ2-7; D gene: NA; CDR3 DNA: TGTGCCAGCTCACCTGAGGGGACCTACGAGCAGTACTTC; CDR3 protein: CASSPEGTYEQYF
clone size: many; V gene: TRBV25-1; J gene: TRBJ1-4; D gene: NA; CDR3 DNA: TGTGCCAGCATGTCCGCAGGGGTGGATAAACTGTTTTTT; CDR3 protein: CASMSAGVDKLFF
clone size: NA; V gene: TRBV7-9; J gene: TRBJ1-1; D gene: NA; CDR3 DNA: TGTGCCAGCAGCCCAGCCCTATGGGGAGGGACTGAAGCTTTCTTT; CDR3 protein: CASSPALWGGTEAFF
clone size: many; V gene: TRBV29-1; J gene: TRBJ1-2; D gene: NA; CDR3 DNA: TGCAGCGTTGACGCCTCGGGGACGAGTAATGGCTACACCTTC; CDR3 protein: CSVDASGTSNGYTF
clone size: many; V gene: TRBV12-3/TRBV12-4; J gene: TRBJ1-5; D gene: TRBD1; CDR3 DNA: TGTGCCAGCAGTGTGGACAGGGGCAATCAGCCCCAGCATTTT; CDR3 protein: CASSVDRGNQPQHF
clone size: many; V gene: TRBV7-6; J gene: TRBJ2-2; D gene: TRBD1; CDR3 DNA: TGTGCCAGCAGCCCCCGCCCCTCCGGGACAGGCCCTAACACCGGGGAGCTGTTTTTT; CDR3 protein: CASSPRPSGTGPNTGELFF
clone size: few; V gene: TRBV7-2; J gene: TRBJ1-4; D gene: NA; CDR3 DNA: TGTGCCAGCAGCTTAGGCCAAACAGGAATGTTTTTT; CDR3 protein: CASSLGQTGMFF
clone size: many; V gene: TRBV20-1; J gene: TRBJ2-7; D gene: NA; CDR3 DNA: TGCAGTAGCCCACCCGGCCTAACGTCCTACGAGCAGTACTTC; CDR3 protein: CSSPPGLTSYEQYF
clone size: few; V gene: TRBV7-9; J gene: TRBJ2-3; D gene: NA; CDR3 DNA: TGTGCCAGCAGCTTCTCCTCCACAGATACGCAGTATTTT; CDR3 protein: CASSFSSTDTQYF
clone size: many; V gene: TRBV5-1; J gene: TRBJ2-1; D gene: NA; CDR3 DNA: TGCGCCAGCAGCTTGGCCCGGGACTCCCTCAAACTCAATGAGCAGTTCTTC; CDR3 protein: CASSLARDSLKLNEQFF
clone size: NA; V gene: TRBV29-1; J gene: TRBJ2-2; D gene: NA; CDR3 DNA: TGCAGCGTTGAGGGGGGACCCGGGGAGCTGTTTTTT; CDR3 protein: CSVEGGPGELFF
clone size: few; V gene: TRBV5-4; J gene: TRBJ2-1; D gene: NA; CDR3 DNA: TGTGCCAGCAGGGACATCTTATACAATGAGCAGTTCTTC; CDR3 protein: CASRDILYNEQFF
clone size: many; V gene: TRBV7-8; J gene: TRBJ2-5; D gene: NA; CDR3 DNA: TGTGCCAGCAGCCCCCCCGCCGGGACCCCCGCGACCCAGTACTTC; CDR3 protein: CASSPPAGTPATQYF
clone size: few; V gene: TRBV30; J gene: TRBJ1-1; D gene: NA; CDR3 DNA: TGTGCCTGGAGTGTAACGGTGAACACTGAAGCTTTCTTT; CDR3 protein: CAWSVTVNTEAFF
clone size: few; V gene: TRBV5-1; J gene: TRBJ2-3; D gene: NA; CDR3 DNA: TGCGCCAGCAGCCCTCAGGCAGGGATCTCCACAGATACGCAGTATTTT; CDR3 protein: CASSPQAGISTDTQYF
clone size: many; V gene: TRBV6-2/TRBV6-3; J gene: TRBJ1-5; D gene: NA; CDR3 DNA: TGTGCCAGCAGATCACAGGTCAATCAGCCCCAGCATTTT; CDR3 protein: CASRSQVNQPQHF
clone size: NA; V gene: TRBV7-2; J gene: TRBJ2-7; D gene: TRBD1; CDR3 DNA: TGTGCCAGCAGCCCGAAGGCAGGGGGCGCAGCCTACGAGCAGTACTTC; CDR3 protein: CASSPKAGGAAYEQYF
clone size: NA; V gene: TRBV7-8; J gene: TRBJ2-5; D gene: TRBD2; CDR3 DNA: TGTGCCAGCAGCTTAGAGTCTAGCGGGGTTAATTCTCAAGAGACCCAGTACTTC; CDR3 protein: CASSLESSGVNSQETQYF
clone size: NA; V gene: TRBV10-3; J gene: TRBJ2-2; D gene: NA; CDR3 DNA: TGTGCCATCAGAGACCTCGACATCCCCGGGGAGCTGTTTTTT; CDR3 protein: CAIRDLDIPGELFF
clone size: NA; V gene: TRBV7-9; J gene: TRBJ2-3; D gene: TRBD2; CDR3 DNA: TGTGCCAGCAGCTTAGGGACTAGCGGGGCAGATACGCAGTATTTT; CDR3 protein: CASSLGTSGADTQYF
clone size: NA; V gene: TRBV7-3; J gene: TRBJ1-1; D gene: NA; CDR3 DNA: TGTGCCAGCAGCTTAAGGTCGGTAGGATTAAACACTGAAGCTTTCTTT; CDR3 protein: CASSLRSVGLNTEAFF
clone size: NA; V gene: TRBV3-2; J gene: TRBJ2-1; D gene: NA; CDR3 DNA: TGTGCCAGCAGCCCGGACAGGGGGGATGAGCAGTTCTTC; CDR3 protein: CASSPDRGDEQFF
clone size: many; V gene: TRBV7-3; J gene: TRBJ1-4; D gene: NA; CDR3 DNA: TGTGCCAGCAGCTTAACTAGGTTAACTAATGAAAAACTGTTTTTT; CDR3 protein: CASSLTRLTNEKLFF